This T cell receptor (beta chain) was profiled in a study of blood T cell repertoires in COVID-19. The method was immunoSEQ multiplex PCR; TCRdb's version includes in-frame clones alone and lacks a portion of them. Of about 270,000 clones listed, 86% were seen once; the top ten hold around 8.8%. Material: peripheral blood. This TCR was sampled from a man aged 40-50 years with active or convalescent COVID-19.

In DNA, the CDR3 is TGTGCCACCGCTGCGGGACAGGCAATTGATACGCAGTATTTT. It specifies CATAAGQAIDTQYF. This chain uses TRBV24-1 with TRBJ2-3; TRBD1 agrees at 8 bases. Germline V gene sequence: CDR1 KGHDR, CDR2 SFDVKD. This CDR3 region has 14 residues. J gave up 6 bases and V 9 bases, and 10 bases lay outside the gene matches.